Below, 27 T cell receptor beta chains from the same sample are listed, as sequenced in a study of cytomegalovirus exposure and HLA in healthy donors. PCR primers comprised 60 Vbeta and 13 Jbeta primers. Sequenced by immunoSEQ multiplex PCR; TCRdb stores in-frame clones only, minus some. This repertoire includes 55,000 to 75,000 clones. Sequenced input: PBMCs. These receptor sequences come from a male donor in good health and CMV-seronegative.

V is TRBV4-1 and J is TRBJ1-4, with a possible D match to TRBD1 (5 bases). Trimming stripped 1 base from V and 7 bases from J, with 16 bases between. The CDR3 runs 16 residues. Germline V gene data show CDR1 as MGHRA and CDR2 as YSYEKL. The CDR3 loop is CASSQAASGWAEKLFF. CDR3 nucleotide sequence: TGCGCCAGCAGCCAAGCGGCCTCAGGGTGGGCTGAAAAACTGTTTTTT.

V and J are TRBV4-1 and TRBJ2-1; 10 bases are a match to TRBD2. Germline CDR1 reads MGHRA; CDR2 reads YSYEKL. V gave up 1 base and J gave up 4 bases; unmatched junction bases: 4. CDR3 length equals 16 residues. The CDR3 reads CASSQVRLAGYNEQFF. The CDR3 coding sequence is TGCGCCAGCAGCCAAGTCCGACTAGCGGGTTACAATGAGCAGTTCTTC.

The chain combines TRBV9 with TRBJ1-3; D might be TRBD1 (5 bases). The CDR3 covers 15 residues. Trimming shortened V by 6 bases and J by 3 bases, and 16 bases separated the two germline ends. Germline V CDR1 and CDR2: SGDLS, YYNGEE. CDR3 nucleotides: TGTGCCAGCACCCCGGGGGTGCAGAGTGGAAACACCATATATTTT. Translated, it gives CASTPGVQSGNTIYF.

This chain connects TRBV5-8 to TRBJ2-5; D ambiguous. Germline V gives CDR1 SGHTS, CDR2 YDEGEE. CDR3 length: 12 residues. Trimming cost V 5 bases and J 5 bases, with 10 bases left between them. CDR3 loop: CASRLPPETQYF. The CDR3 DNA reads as TGTGCCAGCAGACTCCCCCCGGAGACCCAGTACTTC.

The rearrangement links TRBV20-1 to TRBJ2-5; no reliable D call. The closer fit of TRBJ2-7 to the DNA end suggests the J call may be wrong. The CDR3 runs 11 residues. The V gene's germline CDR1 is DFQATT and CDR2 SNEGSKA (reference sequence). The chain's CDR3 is CSASKDYEQYF. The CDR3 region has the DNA TGCAGTGCCTCAAAAGACTACGAGCAGTACTTC.

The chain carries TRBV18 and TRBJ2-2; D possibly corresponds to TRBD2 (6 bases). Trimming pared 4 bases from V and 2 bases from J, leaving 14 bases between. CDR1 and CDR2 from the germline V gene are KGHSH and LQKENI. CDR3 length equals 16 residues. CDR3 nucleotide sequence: TGTGCCAGCTCACTGACCGGGACTTATAACACCGGGGAGCTGTTTTTT. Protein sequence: CASSLTGTYNTGELFF. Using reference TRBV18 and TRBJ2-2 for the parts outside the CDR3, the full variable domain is NAGVMQNPRHLVRRRGQEARLRCSPMKGHSHVYWYRQLPEEGLKFMVYLQKENIIDESGMPKERFSAEFPKEGPSILRIQQVVRGDSAAYFCASSLTGTYNTGELFFGEGSRLTVL.

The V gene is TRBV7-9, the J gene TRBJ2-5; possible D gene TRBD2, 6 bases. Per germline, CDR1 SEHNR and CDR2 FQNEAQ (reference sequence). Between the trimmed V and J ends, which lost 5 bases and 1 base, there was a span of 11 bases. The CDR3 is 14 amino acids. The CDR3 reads CASSPTGSQETQYF. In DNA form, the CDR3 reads TGTGCCAGCAGCCCCACCGGGAGCCAAGAGACCCAGTACTTC. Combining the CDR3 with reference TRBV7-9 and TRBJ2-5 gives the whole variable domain DTGVSQNPRHKITKRGQNVTFRCDPISEHNRLYWYRQTLGQGPEFLTYFQNEAQLEKSRLLSDRFSAERPKGSFSTLEIQRTEQGDSAMYLCASSPTGSQETQYFGPGTRLLVL.

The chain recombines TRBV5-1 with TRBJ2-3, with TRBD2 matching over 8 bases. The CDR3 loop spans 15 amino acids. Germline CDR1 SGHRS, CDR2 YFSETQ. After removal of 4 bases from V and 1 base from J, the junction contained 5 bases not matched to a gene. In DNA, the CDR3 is TGCGCCAGCAGCCCGGTAGCGGGACGCACAGATACGCAGTATTTT. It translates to CASSPVAGRTDTQYF.

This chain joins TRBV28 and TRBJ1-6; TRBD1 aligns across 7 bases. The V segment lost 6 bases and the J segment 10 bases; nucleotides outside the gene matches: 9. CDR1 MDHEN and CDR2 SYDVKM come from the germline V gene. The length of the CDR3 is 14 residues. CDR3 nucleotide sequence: TGTGCCAGCAGACTCTCAGGGGGAGGCTCACCCCTCCACTTT. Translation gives CASRLSGGGSPLHF.

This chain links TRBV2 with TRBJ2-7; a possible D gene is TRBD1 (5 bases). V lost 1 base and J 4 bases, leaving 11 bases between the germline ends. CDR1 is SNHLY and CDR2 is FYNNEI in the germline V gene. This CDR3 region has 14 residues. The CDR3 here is CASSEGGSEYEQYF. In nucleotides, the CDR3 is TGTGCCAGCAGTGAAGGGGGCTCTGAGTACGAGCAGTACTTC.

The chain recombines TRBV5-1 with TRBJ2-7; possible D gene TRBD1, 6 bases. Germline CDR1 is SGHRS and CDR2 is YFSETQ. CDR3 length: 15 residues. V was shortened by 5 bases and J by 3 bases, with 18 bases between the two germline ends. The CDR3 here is CASRPNRVMGYEQYF. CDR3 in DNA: TGCGCCAGCAGACCCAACAGGGTAATGGGCTACGAGCAGTACTTC.

This CDR3 reads CASSVSRDRVRDTQYF. The CDR3 nucleotides read TGTGCCAGTAGTGTGTCCCGGGACAGGGTGAGGGATACGCAGTATTTT. V and J are TRBV19 and TRBJ2-3, with 9 positions matching TRBD1. The CDR3 consists of 16 residues. Unmatched junction bases numbered 12, after V lost 5 bases and J lost 6 bases. Per the germline V gene, CDR1 is LNHDA and CDR2 is SQIVND (reference sequence).

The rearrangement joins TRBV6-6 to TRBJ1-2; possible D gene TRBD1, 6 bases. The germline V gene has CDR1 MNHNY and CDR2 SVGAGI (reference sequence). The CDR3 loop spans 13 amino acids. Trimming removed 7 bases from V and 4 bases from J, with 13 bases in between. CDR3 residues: CASNLQGGYGYTF. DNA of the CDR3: TGTGCCAGCAACCTACAGGGCGGCTATGGCTACACCTTC.

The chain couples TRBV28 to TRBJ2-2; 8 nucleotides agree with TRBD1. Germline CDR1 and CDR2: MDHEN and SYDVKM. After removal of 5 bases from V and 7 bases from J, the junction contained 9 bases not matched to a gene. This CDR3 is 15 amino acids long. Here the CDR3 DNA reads TGTGCCAGCAGTATTTGGACAGGGATCGGCGGGGAGCTGTTTTTT. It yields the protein CASSIWTGIGGELFF.

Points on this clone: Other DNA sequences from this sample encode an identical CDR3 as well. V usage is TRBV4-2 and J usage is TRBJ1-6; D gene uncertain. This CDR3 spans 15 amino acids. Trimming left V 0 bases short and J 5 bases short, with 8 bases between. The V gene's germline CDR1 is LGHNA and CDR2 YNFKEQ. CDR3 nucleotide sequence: TGTGCCAGCAGCCAAGAAGGAGTAAATAATTCACCCCTCCACTTT. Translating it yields CASSQEGVNNSPLHF.

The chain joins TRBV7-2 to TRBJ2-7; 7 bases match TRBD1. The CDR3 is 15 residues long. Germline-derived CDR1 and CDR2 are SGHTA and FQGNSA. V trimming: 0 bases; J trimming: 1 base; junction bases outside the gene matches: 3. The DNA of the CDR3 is TGTGCCAGCAGCTTAGCATGGGACAGATCCTACGAGCAGTACTTC. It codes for CASSLAWDRSYEQYF. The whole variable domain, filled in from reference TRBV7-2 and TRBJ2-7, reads GAGVSQSPSNKVTEKGKDVELRCDPISGHTALYWYRQSLGQGLEFLIYFQGNSAPDKSGLPSDRFSAERTGGSVSTLTIQRTQQEDSAVYLCASSLAWDRSYEQYFGPGTRLTVT.

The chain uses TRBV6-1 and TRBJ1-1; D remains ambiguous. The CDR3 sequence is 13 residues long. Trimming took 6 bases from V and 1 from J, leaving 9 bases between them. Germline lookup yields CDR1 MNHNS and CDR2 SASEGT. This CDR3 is CASRHTENTEAFF. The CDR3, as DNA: TGTGCCAGCAGGCATACAGAGAACACTGAAGCTTTCTTT.

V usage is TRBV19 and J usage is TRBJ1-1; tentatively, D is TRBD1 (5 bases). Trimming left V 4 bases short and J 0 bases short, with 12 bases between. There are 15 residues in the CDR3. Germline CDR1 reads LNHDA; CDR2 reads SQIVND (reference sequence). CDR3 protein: CASSTKTDLNTEAFF. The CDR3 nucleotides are TGTGCCAGTAGTACCAAGACAGACCTGAACACTGAAGCTTTCTTT.

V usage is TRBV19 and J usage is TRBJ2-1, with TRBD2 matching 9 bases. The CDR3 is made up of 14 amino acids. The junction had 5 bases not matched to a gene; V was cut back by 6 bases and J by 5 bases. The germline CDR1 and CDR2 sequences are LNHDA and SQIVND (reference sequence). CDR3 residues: CASRTSGADNEQFF. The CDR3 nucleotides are TGTGCCAGTAGGACTAGCGGAGCCGACAATGAGCAGTTCTTC.

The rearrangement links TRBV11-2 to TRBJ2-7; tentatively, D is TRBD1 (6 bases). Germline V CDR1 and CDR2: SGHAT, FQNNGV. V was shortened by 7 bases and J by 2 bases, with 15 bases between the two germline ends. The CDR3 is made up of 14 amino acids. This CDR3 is CASTPGHLAYEQYF. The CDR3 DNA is TGTGCCAGCACCCCGGGACACCTCGCCTACGAGCAGTACTTC.

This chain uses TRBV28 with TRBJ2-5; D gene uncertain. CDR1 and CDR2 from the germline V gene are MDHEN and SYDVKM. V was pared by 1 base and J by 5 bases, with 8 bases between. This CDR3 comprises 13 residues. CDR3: CASSLSGAETQYF. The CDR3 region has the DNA TGTGCCAGCAGTTTATCGGGTGCCGAGACCCAGTACTTC.

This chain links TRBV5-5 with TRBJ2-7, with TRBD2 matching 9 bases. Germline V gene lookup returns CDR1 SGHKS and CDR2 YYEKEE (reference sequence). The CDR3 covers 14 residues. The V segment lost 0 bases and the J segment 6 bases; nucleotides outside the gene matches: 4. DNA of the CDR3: TGTGCCAGCAGCTTGGCGTCTAGCGGGGCCGAGCAGTACTTC. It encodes CASSLASSGAEQYF.

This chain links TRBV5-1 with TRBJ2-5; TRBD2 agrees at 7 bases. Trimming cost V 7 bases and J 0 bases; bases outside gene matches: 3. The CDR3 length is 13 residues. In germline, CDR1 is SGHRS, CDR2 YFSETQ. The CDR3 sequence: CASRGGNQETQYF. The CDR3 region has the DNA TGCGCCAGCCGGGGAGGGAACCAAGAGACCCAGTACTTC.

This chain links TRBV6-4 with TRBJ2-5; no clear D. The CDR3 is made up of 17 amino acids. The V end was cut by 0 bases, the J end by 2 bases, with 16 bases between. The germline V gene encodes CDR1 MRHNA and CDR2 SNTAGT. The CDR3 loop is CASSDSSGPRRQETQYF. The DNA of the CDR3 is TGTGCCAGCAGTGACTCGAGTGGCCCCAGGCGTCAAGAGACCCAGTACTTC.

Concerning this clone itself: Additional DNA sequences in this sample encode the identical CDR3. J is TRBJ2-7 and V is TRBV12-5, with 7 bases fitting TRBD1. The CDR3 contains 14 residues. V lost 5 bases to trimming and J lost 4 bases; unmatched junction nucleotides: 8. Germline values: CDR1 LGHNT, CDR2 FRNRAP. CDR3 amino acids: CASGPGTALYEQYF. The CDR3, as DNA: TGTGCTAGTGGTCCCGGGACAGCCCTTTACGAGCAGTACTTC.

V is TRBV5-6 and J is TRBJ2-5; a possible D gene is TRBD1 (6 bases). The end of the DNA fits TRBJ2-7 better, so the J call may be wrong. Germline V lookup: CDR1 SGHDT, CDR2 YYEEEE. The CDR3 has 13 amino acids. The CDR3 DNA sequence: TGTGCCAGCAGGAACAGGGATGCGTACGAGCAGTACTTC. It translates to CASRNRDAYEQYF.

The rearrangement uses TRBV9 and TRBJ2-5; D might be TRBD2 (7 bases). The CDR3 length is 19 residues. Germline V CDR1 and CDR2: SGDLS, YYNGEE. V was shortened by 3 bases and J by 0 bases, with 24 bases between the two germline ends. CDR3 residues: CASSARTGRGIGYQETQYF. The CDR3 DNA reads TGTGCCAGCAGCGCCCGAACGGGGAGGGGGATCGGGTACCAAGAGACCCAGTACTTC.